This T cell receptor (beta chain) is from a study of pediatric ulcerative colitis. Study-wide results and limits: No controls had the two rectal clonotypes shared by ulcerative colitis patients. Repertoires came from total lymphocyte DNA, not specific subsets. Blood-derived T cells may be present in rectal pinch biopsies.

The rectum was sampled with one to two pinch biopsies at colonoscopy. In regard to this clone: What it recognizes is unknown.

Each sample received Survey-level depth of up to 500,000 reads. Method: immunoSEQ multiplex PCR; TCRdb's copy keeps in-frame clones and lacks some. Among 15,000 to 20,000 clones listed, 60% to 80% were seen once. The junction had 6 bases not matched to a gene; V was cut back by 4 bases and J by 2 bases. The length of the CDR3 is 15 residues. Germline V lookup: CDR1 SNHLY, CDR2 FYNNEI. The sequencing sample was made of gut tissue. The TCR originated in a boy aged 5-17 years who was a control in a study of pediatric ulcerative colitis. The genes are TRBV2 and TRBJ2-7, with 9 nucleotides matching TRBD1. The CDR3 DNA follows: TGTGCCAGCAGTGCGTTGGGGACAGGGACCTACGAGCAGTACTTC. Translation: CASSALGTGTYEQYF. The full variable domain, completed using reference TRBV2 and TRBJ2-7, is EPEVTQTPSHQVTQMGQEVILRCVPISNHLYFYWYRQILGQKVEFLVSFYNNEISEKSEIFDDQFSVERPDGSNFTLKIRSTKLEDSAMYFCASSALGTGTYEQYFGPGTRLTVT.